The rows below give T cell receptor beta chains drawn from one sample of a study of T cells in Graves' hyperthyroidism and ophthalmopathy. TCRdb independently ran MiXCR on the multiplex PCR reads; one entry per CDR3 protein. This repertoire shows under 400,000 distinct CDR3 sequences, approximately 13% found once; its top ten account for 9.2%. The sequenced sample consisted of blood. The receptors stem from a woman aged 18-29 years with Graves' hyperthyroidism. Both conserved end residues are part of each CDR3. The D gene is left open where the match is weak. Not all rows give a size; the values are once, few, many and, for expanded clones, a class.

TRBJ2-6 | 17 | NA | NA | TRBV5-1 | CASSLGVTGSGANVLTF | TGCGCCAGCAGCTTGGGGGTAACAGGGTCTGGGGCCAACGTCCTGACTTTC
TRBJ1-3 | 13 | NA | many | TRBV2 | CASGGTSGNTIYF | TGTGCCAGCGGCGGAACATCTGGAAACACCATATATTTT
TRBJ2-7 | 13 | NA | many | TRBV12-3/TRBV12-4 | CASGQGLGYEQYF | TGTGCCAGCGGCCAGGGTTTAGGCTACGAGCAGTACTTC
TRBJ2-5 | 15 | NA | few | TRBV9 | CASSVGQRREETQYF | TGTGCCAGCAGCGTAGGGCAGAGGCGGGAAGAGACCCAGTACTTC
TRBJ2-1 | 15 | NA | NA | TRBV10-3 | CAISDWQRAVHEQFF | TGTGCCATCAGTGATTGGCAAAGGGCGGTCCATGAGCAGTTCTTC
TRBJ1-4 | 16 | TRBD1 | many | TRBV7-8 | CASSRGDRGRGEKLFF | TGTGCCAGCAGCCGGGGGGACAGGGGCAGAGGTGAAAAACTGTTTTTT
TRBJ1-1 | 16 | NA | many | TRBV5-1 | CASSLVGRGMNTEAFF | TGCGCCAGCAGCTTGGTAGGCAGGGGAATGAACACTGAAGCTTTCTTT
TRBJ2-5 | 15 | NA | many | TRBV27 | CASSYTGTEGETQYF | TGTGCCAGCAGTTACACAGGTACAGAAGGGGAGACCCAGTACTTC
TRBJ2-7 | 16 | NA | many | TRBV4-3 | CASSPGGWGDGNEQYF | TGCGCCAGCAGCCCAGGGGGTTGGGGGGATGGCAACGAGCAGTACTTC
TRBJ2-5 | 14 | NA | many | TRBV15 | CATSAPAWEETQYF | TGTGCCACCAGCGCGCCGGCGTGGGAAGAGACCCAGTACTTC
TRBJ2-1 | 16 | NA | many | TRBV14 | CASSRSPGNKDNEQFF | TGTGCCAGCAGCCGTTCACCCGGGAACAAGGACAATGAGCAGTTCTTC
TRBJ1-3 | 17 | NA | NA | TRBV4-3 | CASSPGRFTGSGNTIYF | TGCGCCAGCAGCCCGGGCAGGTTTACAGGGTCTGGAAACACCATATATTTT
TRBJ2-2 | 16 | TRBD1 | few | TRBV20-1 | CSAIRGTGDNTGELFF | TGCAGTGCTATTCGGGGGACAGGGGATAACACCGGGGAGCTGTTTTTT
TRBJ2-2 | 16 | TRBD2 | many | TRBV20-1 | CSARSTSGGETGELFF | TGCAGTGCTAGAAGCACTAGCGGGGGGGAAACCGGGGAGCTGTTTTTT
TRBJ2-3 | 15 | NA | many | TRBV12-3/TRBV12-4 | CASSKGGLMADTQYF | TGTGCCAGCAGTAAGGGGGGCCTGATGGCAGATACGCAGTATTTT
TRBJ1-5 | 14 | TRBD1 | many | TRBV27 | CASMRRGQNQPQHF | TGTGCCAGCATGCGGAGGGGGCAAAATCAGCCCCAGCATTTT
TRBJ2-6 | 17 | NA | many | TRBV6-1 | CASRERQEQGGANVLTF | TGTGCCAGCAGAGAGCGACAGGAGCAAGGTGGGGCCAACGTCCTGACTTTC
TRBJ1-1 | 13 | NA | many | TRBV6-1 | CASSAGRGTEAFF | TGTGCCAGCAGTGCCGGGAGAGGGACTGAAGCTTTCTTT
TRBJ1-5 | 18 | NA | NA | TRBV15 | CATSRVFQGGGSNQPQHF | TGTGCCACCAGCAGAGTATTCCAGGGCGGGGGAAGCAATCAGCCCCAGCATTTT
TRBJ2-3 | 15 | TRBD2 | many | TRBV28 | CASSFGTSSSDTQYF | TGTGCCAGCAGTTTTGGGACTAGCTCATCAGATACGCAGTATTTT
TRBJ2-3 | 17 | NA | few | TRBV4-2 | CASSQAEGTLYTDTQYF | TGTGCCAGCAGCCAAGCGGAAGGGACTCTATACACAGATACGCAGTATTTT
TRBJ1-1 | 14 | NA | NA | TRBV20-1 | CSARTGRGKTEAFF | TGCAGTGCCCGAACGGGGAGAGGGAAAACTGAAGCTTTCTTT
TRBJ2-2 | 15 | NA | many | TRBV7-2 | CASSLELGVTGELFF | TGTGCCAGCAGCTTAGAACTAGGGGTCACCGGGGAGCTGTTTTTT
TRBJ1-2 | 14 | NA | many | TRBV2 | CASSTSRTGYGYTF | TGTGCCAGCAGTACCTCCCGGACTGGGTATGGCTACACCTTC
TRBJ2-3 | 15 | TRBD1 | many | TRBV7-3 | CASSLGTGRLDTQYF | TGTGCCAGCAGCTTAGGGACAGGGCGCTTAGATACGCAGTATTTT
TRBJ1-5 | 13 | NA | many | TRBV20-1 | CSAETGTNQPQHF | TGCAGTGCCGAGACGGGCACAAATCAGCCCCAGCATTTT
TRBJ2-7 | 16 | NA | few | TRBV19 | CASSMARLTFGYEQYF | TGTGCCAGTAGTATGGCCCGGCTGACATTCGGATACGAGCAGTACTTC
TRBJ1-5 | 13 | TRBD1 | many | TRBV5-8 | CASSQRQGLTQHF | TGTGCCAGCAGCCAGAGACAGGGTCTGACCCAGCATTTT
TRBJ2-4 | 15 | NA | many | TRBV6-1 | CASSYSPGTKNIQYF | TGTGCCAGCAGTTACTCCCCGGGAACCAAAAACATTCAGTACTTC
TRBJ2-2 | 14 | TRBD1 | many | TRBV7-8 | CASSKQGDTGELFF | TGTGCCAGCAGCAAACAGGGGGACACCGGGGAGCTGTTTTTT
TRBJ2-3 | 13 | NA | many | TRBV20-1 | CSAMALRANTQYF | TGCAGTGCTATGGCCCTAAGGGCGAATACGCAGTATTTT
TRBJ1-2 | 16 | NA | NA | TRBV27 | CASSLGHPRANYGYTF | TGTGCCAGCAGTTTAGGGCATCCAAGAGCTAACTATGGCTACACCTTC
TRBJ1-2 | 13 | NA | NA | TRBV12-3/TRBV12-4 | CASNIEGRRGYTF | TGTGCCAGCAACATTGAGGGAAGACGCGGCTACACCTTC
TRBJ1-1 | 13 | NA | NA | TRBV28 | CASSSQGRTEAFF | TGTGCCAGCAGTTCCCAGGGTAGAACTGAAGCTTTCTTT
TRBJ2-5 | 12 | NA | many | TRBV12-3/TRBV12-4 | CASSRTPETQYF | TGTGCCAGCAGCCGGACCCCCGAGACCCAGTACTTC
TRBJ1-1 | 13 | NA | few | TRBV19 | CASSTYRVTEAFF | TGTGCCAGTAGTACTTACAGGGTCACTGAAGCTTTCTTT
TRBJ2-7 | 15 | NA | many | TRBV5-6 | CASREPGSTSYEQYF | TGTGCCAGCAGAGAACCGGGTTCTACCTCCTACGAGCAGTACTTC
TRBJ2-7 | 16 | TRBD2 | few | TRBV6-5 | CASSYSRSGGAREQYF | TGTGCCAGCAGTTACTCGAGGTCCGGGGGGGCCCGAGAGCAGTACTTC
TRBJ2-7 | 15 | TRBD2 | many | TRBV6-2/TRBV6-3 | CASSLRASGSHEQYF | TGTGCCAGCAGTCTCCGGGCTAGCGGGAGCCACGAGCAGTACTTC
TRBJ2-1 | 14 | NA | many | TRBV24-1 | CATSDLDTYNEQFF | TGTGCCACCAGTGACCTCGACACGTACAATGAGCAGTTCTTC
TRBJ2-7 | 15 | TRBD1 | many | TRBV5-1 | CASSLVSGGVPEQYF | TGCGCCAGCAGCTTGGTCTCAGGGGGAGTACCCGAGCAGTACTTC
TRBJ1-2 | 14 | TRBD1 | many | TRBV12-3/TRBV12-4 | CASSSRQGGDGYTF | TGTGCCAGCAGTTCCAGACAGGGAGGTGATGGCTACACCTTC
TRBJ2-2 | 15 | NA | many | TRBV9 | CASSVGRRGAGELFF | TGTGCCAGCAGCGTGGGTCGCAGGGGAGCCGGGGAGCTGTTTTTT
TRBJ2-7 | 13 | NA | many | TRBV6-2/TRBV6-3 | CASSYSRNYEQYF | TGTGCCAGCAGTTACTCCCGGAACTACGAGCAGTACTTC
TRBJ1-5 | 18 | NA | NA | TRBV6-1 | CASRSTMAIPWHNQPQHF | TGTGCCAGCAGATCTACCATGGCCATACCGTGGCACAATCAGCCCCAGCATTTT
TRBJ1-1 | 15 | NA | many | TRBV5-1 | CASSLGQPRDTEAFF | TGCGCCAGCAGCTTGGGACAGCCCAGGGACACTGAAGCTTTCTTT
TRBJ1-1 | 13 | NA | NA | TRBV2 | CASGEKAGSEIFF | TGTGCCAGCGGAGAGAAGGCGGGATCGGAGATTTTCTTT